This TCR beta chain originates from a study of T cell repertoires in cytomegalovirus infection (dated by TCRdb to between 2018 and 2021). As for the study more broadly: The peptide stimulations were aimed at well-studied HLA-B-restricted epitopes as well as recently identified HLA-C-restricted CMV epitopes, whose presentation resists viral immunomodulation. Donor HLA type was relevant to the analysis, as public TCR beta signatures indicated carriage of CMV infection together with the matching HLA type.

The sequencer was an Illumina HiSeq 1500. Starting from the raw public reads, TCRdb applied fastp trimming at Q25, assembled clones with MiXCR and retained in-frame beta chains. One record per CDR3 amino acid sequence lists the most common genes and DNA. Counted in this sample were about 890,000 distinct CDR3 sequences; approximately 31% of them appeared once. Over 10% of the sample comes from the top ten. Overall study results and their limits: Carriers of CMV infection plus the relevant HLA type were discriminated by the cumulative frequency of public TCR beta family members in the study cohort and in an independent approximately 360-donor cohort. The ex vivo response was dominated by HLA-C-restricted CMV-specific TCR beta clonotypes, which also provided the single most frequent clonotype in two of eight donors.

Germline trimming amounts to 3 bases on V and 4 bases on J, with 5 as the count of junction bases outside the gene matches. The germline V gene encodes CDR1 SEHNR and CDR2 FQNEAQ (reference sequence). Including cysteine and phenylalanine, the CDR3 has 14 amino acids. CDR3 DNA only is kept here, 42 bases in frame from base 1. The treatment or condition label, read with the paper, signifies: in vitro stimulation with specific CMV peptide epitopes to enrich CMV-specific T cells. About this clonotype: Its antigen target is currently unknown. No per-base quality is available; no much larger clone lies one base away.

The V and J genes are TRBV7-9 and TRBJ2-7, with TRBD1 matching 8 junction bases. This TCR came from a human donor in good health (CMV status not recorded). Some clones in this sample may be carry-over from other donors' samples. The sample was cultured CD8+ T cells from PBMCs, taken from culture after CMV antigen stimulation. The CDR3 in this case is CASSLTGVAYEQYF. The nucleotide sequence reads TGTGCCAGCAGCTTGACAGGGGTCGCGTACGAGCAGTACTTC.